The 22 T cell receptor beta chains given below trace back to one sample, sequenced in a study of cytomegalovirus exposure and HLA in healthy donors. Method: immunoSEQ multiplex PCR; TCRdb's copy keeps in-frame clones and lacks some. The profile covers tens of thousands of clones, with 91% appearing a single time and just over 3% taken by the ten largest. The material sequenced was PBMCs. The source is a man between 18 and 29 years old in good health and CMV-seronegative.

V and J are TRBV7-2 and TRBJ2-1; possible D gene TRBD2, 6 bases. Trimming took 0 bases from V and 7 from J, leaving 19 bases between them. The CDR3 runs to 17 residues. CDR1 is SGHTA, CDR2 FQGNSA, per germline. CDR3 in amino acids: CASSLAHEGRGINEQFF. In DNA form, the CDR3 reads TGTGCCAGCAGCTTAGCGCATGAGGGGCGCGGGATTAATGAGCAGTTCTTC.

This clone has only one observation. The chain recombines TRBV7-2 with TRBJ2-7, with D possibly TRBD2 on 6 matching bases. V dropped 2 bases and J dropped 5 bases, with 13 bases sitting between them. The CDR3 has 14 amino acids. Looked up from germline, CDR1 is SGHTA and CDR2 is FQGNSA. The CDR3 reads CASSLRGAGHEQYF. Written as DNA, the CDR3 is TGTGCCAGCAGCTTACGCGGGGCTGGCCACGAGCAGTACTTC.

The CDR3 DNA reads as TGTGCCAGCAGCCGGGACAGCGTATTGAACACCGGGGAGCTGTTTTTT. Translating it yields CASSRDSVLNTGELFF. The chain is built from TRBV5-4 and TRBJ2-2; TRBD1 matches 7 bases. Germline assignment: CDR1 SGHNT and CDR2 YYREEE (reference sequence). Trimming cost V 4 bases and J 1 base; bases outside gene matches: 7. This CDR3 contains 16 residues.

The CDR3 DNA sequence: TGTGCCAGCAGTTCCCCGGGGGGTCGGAATCAGCCCCAGCATTTT. Protein product: CASSSPGGRNQPQHF. This rearrangement joins TRBV28 to TRBJ1-5; TRBD1 might be the D (5 bases). The CDR3 is 15 amino acids. The ends were cut back, 4 bases at V and 4 bases at J, with 14 bases in the middle. Per germline, CDR1 MDHEN and CDR2 SYDVKM.

This clone was recorded only once. V and J are TRBV5-1 and TRBJ2-7; possibly TRBD1 for D (6 bases). V was pared by 4 bases and J by 7 bases, with 18 bases between. Germline CDR1 SGHRS, CDR2 YFSETQ. The CDR3 runs 14 residues. In DNA form, the CDR3 reads TGCGCCAGCAGCCCACGGGACACTTTAGGGGAGCAGTACTTC. It codes for CASSPRDTLGEQYF.

The V and J genes are TRBV28 and TRBJ2-3; a weak D match, TRBD1 (6 bases). Germline lookup yields CDR1 MDHEN and CDR2 SYDVKM. This CDR3 has 12 amino acids. V was cut by 7 bases and J by 10 bases, with 15 bases left in between. Written as DNA, the CDR3 is TGTGCCAGCAAACAGGGAGTTCTGGCGCAGTATTTT. Its protein is CASKQGVLAQYF.

V is TRBV7-6 and J is TRBJ2-5; 14 nucleotides agree with TRBD2. This CDR3 has 17 residues. Germline CDR1 is SGHVS and CDR2 is FNYEAQ. V trimming: 5 bases; J trimming: 4 bases; junction bases outside the gene matches: 9. CDR3 coding DNA: TGTGCCAGCAGCCCCCCCGGACTAGCGGGAGGCGGAGAGACCCAGTACTTC. Translation: CASSPPGLAGGGETQYF.

The chain is built from TRBV11-3 and TRBJ2-7, with D possibly matching TRBD1 (6 bases). The CDR3 is 14 residues long. The V and J ends lost 8 bases and 2 bases respectively, with 16 bases between them. Germline V gives CDR1 SGHNT, CDR2 YENEEA. This CDR3 reads CASGPGHGTYEQYF. CDR3 bases: TGTGCCAGCGGACCGGGACACGGAACCTACGAGCAGTACTTC.

The V call is TRBV6-5, the J call TRBJ2-7; 9 bases line up with TRBD2. The CDR3 totals 14 residues. V dropped 1 base and J dropped 4; count of bases not matched to a gene: 2. Germline values: CDR1 MNHEY, CDR2 SVGAGI. The CDR3 coding sequence is TGTGCCAGCAGTTACTACAGCGGGAGGTACGAGCAGTACTTC. This gives the protein CASSYYSGRYEQYF.

The chain combines TRBV6-5 with TRBJ2-3; 10 bases align to TRBD2. CDR1 is MNHEY, CDR2 SVGAGI, per germline. V trimming: 6 bases; J trimming: 2 bases; junction bases outside the gene matches: 5. The CDR3 is 15 amino acids. The DNA for the CDR3 is TGTGCCAGCAGAACCGGGACTAGCGACACAGATACGCAGTATTTT. Protein product: CASRTGTSDTDTQYF.

The genes are TRBV19 and TRBJ1-2; TRBD1 matches 8 bases. This CDR3 is built from 12 residues. V dropped 3 bases and J dropped 10; count of bases not matched to a gene: 4. The V gene's germline CDR1 is LNHDA and CDR2 SQIVND (reference sequence). The chain's CDR3 is CASSMNRGDYTF. The CDR3 coding sequence is TGTGCCAGTAGTATGAACAGGGGGGACTACACCTTC.

This chain links TRBV4-3 with TRBJ2-2, with 7 bases that match TRBD1. After removal of 4 bases from V and 5 bases from J, the junction contained 4 bases not matched to a gene. This CDR3 is built from 14 residues. Germline CDR1 is LGHNA and CDR2 is YSLEER. CDR3 DNA sequence: TGCGCCAGCAGCCGAACAGGGGCTACCGGGGAGCTGTTTTTT. Its protein is CASSRTGATGELFF.

The chain couples TRBV27 to TRBJ1-2; no clear D. V was shortened by 3 bases and J by 7 bases, with 3 bases between the two germline ends. This CDR3 is built from 10 residues. From germline, CDR1 is MNHEY and CDR2 SMNVEV (reference sequence). CDR3 in amino acids: CASSLRGYTF. CDR3 coding DNA: TGTGCCAGCAGTTTGCGTGGCTACACCTTC.

This clone showed up just a few times. The J gene is TRBJ2-3, the V gene TRBV10-1; TRBD2 aligns across 7 bases. The germline V gene encodes CDR1 WNHNN and CDR2 SYGVQD (reference sequence). The V and J ends lost 10 bases and 4 bases, in that order; junction bases with no gene match: 5. The CDR3 loop spans 12 amino acids. CDR3 coding DNA: TGCGCCACCGGACTAGGGGCAGATACGCAGTATTTT. Protein product: CATGLGADTQYF.

This chain connects TRBV28 to TRBJ1-5, with D perhaps TRBD1 (5 bases). The CDR3 runs 16 residues. The V gene's germline CDR1 is MDHEN and CDR2 SYDVKM. The V end was cut by 2 bases, the J end by 5 bases, with 16 bases between. As DNA, the CDR3 is TGTGCCAGCAGTTTAGTGGGACTAGCGAACGATCAGCCCCAGCATTTT. The encoded protein is CASSLVGLANDQPQHF.

The rearrangement joins TRBV11-2 to TRBJ2-7; 9 bases align to TRBD2. The CDR3 consists of 14 residues. Trimming cost V 2 bases and J 5 bases; bases outside gene matches: 4. CDR1 is SGHAT and CDR2 is FQNNGV in the germline V gene. The CDR3 protein is CASSLIAGVHEQYF. In nucleotides, the CDR3 is TGTGCCAGCAGCTTAATAGCGGGAGTTCACGAGCAGTACTTC.

The gene calls are TRBV18 and TRBJ1-4; 8 bases map to TRBD1. Trimming at V came to 6 bases and at J to 12 bases, leaving 9 bases not matched to a gene. Germline V gene lookup returns CDR1 KGHSH and CDR2 LQKENI. This CDR3 region has 13 residues. CDR3 loop: CASSPGTGEQLFF. Here the CDR3 DNA reads TGTGCCAGCTCCCCCGGGACAGGCGAACAACTGTTTTTT.

The V and J genes are TRBV4-3 and TRBJ2-1, with TRBD2 matching 7 bases. This CDR3 contains 15 residues. Trimming took 4 bases from V and 4 from J; bases not matched to a gene: 7. The germline CDR1 and CDR2 sequences are LGHNA and YSLEER. DNA for the CDR3: TGCGCCAGCAGCCGACTAGCAAATGGGTACAATGAGCAGTTCTTC. Residues: CASSRLANGYNEQFF.

This chain links TRBV19 with TRBJ2-7; D possibly corresponds to TRBD1 (5 bases). The CDR3 contains 15 residues. Germline-derived CDR1 and CDR2 are LNHDA and SQIVND (reference sequence). V lost 2 bases, J lost 0 bases, and 11 bases lay in between. The CDR3: CASSIIPGSSYEQYF. For the CDR3, the DNA is TGTGCCAGTAGTATAATCCCAGGGTCCTCCTACGAGCAGTACTTC.

The chain has TRBV7-9 and TRBJ2-7; 7 bases line up with TRBD1. Trimming took 5 bases from V and 2 from J; bases not matched to a gene: 9. Per the germline V gene, CDR1 is SEHNR and CDR2 is FQNEAQ (reference sequence). This CDR3 spans 15 amino acids. CDR3 bases: TGTGCCAGCAGCCCCCCGGGACAGCCCCCCTACGAGCAGTACTTC. Residues: CASSPPGQPPYEQYF.

This sequence joins TRBV19 and TRBJ1-1; 7 bases are shared with TRBD1. The germline gives CDR1 LNHDA, CDR2 SQIVND (reference sequence). The CDR3 is 13 residues long. J was trimmed by 8 bases and V by 5 bases; bases with no gene match: 8. Here the CDR3 reads CASSPTRGIEAFF. The CDR3 DNA sequence: TGTGCCAGTAGTCCCACCAGGGGGATAGAAGCTTTCTTT. Full variable domain (remainder filled in from reference TRBV19 and TRBJ1-1): DGGITQSPKYLFRKEGQNVTLSCEQNLNHDAMYWYRQDPGQGLRLIYYSQIVNDFQKGDIAEGYSVSREKKESFPLTVTSAQKNPTAFYLCASSPTRGIEAFFGQGTRLTVV.

The CDR3 DNA sequence: TGTGCCAGCAGTGACTCGAACCGGTACAATGAGCAGTTCTTC. Amino acid sequence: CASSDSNRYNEQFF. J is TRBJ2-1 and V is TRBV6-4, with D hard to call. V was trimmed by 0 bases and J by 4 bases, leaving 7 bases between them. Germline V gene lookup returns CDR1 MRHNA and CDR2 SNTAGT. The CDR3 consists of 14 residues.